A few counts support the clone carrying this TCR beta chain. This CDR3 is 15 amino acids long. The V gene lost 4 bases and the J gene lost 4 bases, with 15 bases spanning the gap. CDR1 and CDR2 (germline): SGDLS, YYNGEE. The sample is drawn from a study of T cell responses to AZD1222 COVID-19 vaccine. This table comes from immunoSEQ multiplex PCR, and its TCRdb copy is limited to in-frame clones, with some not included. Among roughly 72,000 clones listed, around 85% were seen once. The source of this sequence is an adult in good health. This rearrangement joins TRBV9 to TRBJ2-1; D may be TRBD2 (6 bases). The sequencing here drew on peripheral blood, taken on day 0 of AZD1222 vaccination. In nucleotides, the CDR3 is TGTGCCAGCAGCCAAGACTTAGCGGTTTACAATGAGCAGTTCTTC. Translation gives CASSQDLAVYNEQFF.